What follows are 21 T cell receptor beta chains derived from one specimen sequenced in a study of Graves' ophthalmopathy and Graves' hyperthyroidism. RNA transcripts were the source from which TCR beta CDR3 regions were amplified. In the first round, RT-PCR was carried out with HTBI primers, and a multiplex PCR formed the second round. TCRdb reanalysed the multiplex PCR reads using MiXCR and keeps one entry per CDR3 protein. In the table there are about 1.2 million distinct CDR3 sequences, less than 45% of which are singletons. Sequencing input: peripheral blood or thyroid tissue (not recorded which). The receptor set was obtained from an adult man with Graves' hyperthyroidism.

There are many counts of this clonotype. The chain couples TRBV7-9 to TRBJ1-1; no clear D gene. Germline V gene sequence: CDR1 SEHNR, CDR2 FQNEAQ (reference sequence). V lost 5 bases and J 4 bases, leaving 14 bases between the germline ends. CDR3 size: 14 residues. Written as DNA, the CDR3 is TGTGCCAGCAGCCCTCCTTACGAGCCCACTGAAGCTTTCTTT. As protein: CASSPPYEPTEAFF. Full variable domain (missing parts from reference TRBV7-9 and TRBJ1-1): DTGVSQNPRHKITKRGQNVTFRCDPISEHNRLYWYRQTLGQGPEFLTYFQNEAQLEKSRLLSDRFSAERPKGSFSTLEIQRTEQGDSAMYLCASSPPYEPTEAFFGQGTRLTVV.

This clonotype showed up just once. The V call is TRBV20-1, the J call TRBJ2-2; tentative D call: TRBD1 (6 bases). Germline CDR1 and CDR2: DFQATT and SNEGSKA (reference sequence). V dropped 3 bases and J dropped 3 bases, with 17 bases sitting between them. The CDR3 consists of 16 residues. CDR3 sequence reads: CSARGEQGHDTGELFF. CDR3 DNA: TGCAGTGCTAGGGGGGAACAGGGTCATGACACCGGGGAGCTGTTTTTT.

This clonotype was counted many times. This sequence joins TRBV12-3 or TRBV12-4 and TRBJ1-1; D is unresolved. Deletions cut 4 bases from V and 2 bases from J, with 14 bases between. The CDR3 sequence is 15 residues long. DNA of the CDR3: TGTGCCAGCAGTTCGTATGAATCGGTAAACACTGAAGCTTTCTTT. Translation: CASSSYESVNTEAFF.

The chain has TRBV20-1 and TRBJ2-7, with D tentatively TRBD1 or TRBD2 (5 bases each). Germline lookup yields CDR1 DFQATT and CDR2 SNEGSKA (reference sequence). The CDR3 is made up of 14 amino acids. Trimming took off 2 bases at V and 1 base at J, with 12 bases between the two ends. CDR3 in DNA: TGCAGTGCTAGATGGGACCGGGGATCCTACGAGCAGTACTTC. Amino acid sequence: CSARWDRGSYEQYF.

This clonotype has only a few counts. This chain links TRBV4-3 with TRBJ2-5; 7 nucleotides line up with TRBD1. CDR3 length: 15 amino acids. The junction had 4 bases not matched to a gene; V was cut back by 1 base and J by 2 bases. The germline V gene encodes CDR1 LGHNA and CDR2 YSLEER. CDR3 sequence reads: CASSQGQGRQETQYF. The CDR3 region has the DNA TGCGCCAGCAGCCAAGGACAGGGAAGGCAAGAGACCCAGTACTTC.

This clonotype was seen more than once but under ten times. This sequence joins TRBV2 and TRBJ2-7; D not certain. CDR1 and CDR2 (germline): SNHLY, FYNNEI. V lost 6 bases to trimming and J lost 5 bases, with 11 bases between them. CDR3 length: 12 amino acids. CDR3 nucleotide sequence: TGTGCCAGCAGACCTTACTCGGACGAGCAGTACTTC. As protein: CASRPYSDEQYF.

This clonotype was observed at least ten times. This CDR3 is CASSESGLTYEQYF. CDR3 sequence (DNA): TGCGCCAGCAGTGAGTCAGGACTGACCTACGAGCAGTACTTC. This chain uses TRBV10-1 with TRBJ2-7; D is perhaps TRBD2 (5 bases). This CDR3 is 14 amino acids long. Trimming took 0 bases from V and 2 from J, leaving 8 bases between them. Germline V gives CDR1 WNHNN, CDR2 SYGVQD (reference sequence).

This clonotype was observed a few times. The V call is TRBV4-1, the J call TRBJ2-2; D call uncertain. The CDR3 covers 13 residues. Germline V CDR1 and CDR2: MGHRA, YSYEKL. V lost 4 bases and J lost 6, with 9 bases in between. The CDR3 loop reads CASSPSPAGELFF. The CDR3 coding sequence is TGCGCCAGCAGCCCTTCGCCAGCCGGGGAGCTGTTTTTT.

This clonotype was observed many times. The rearrangement links TRBV6-5 to TRBJ1-1; D uncertain. V was shortened by 0 bases and J by 5 bases, with 4 bases between the two germline ends. The CDR3 covers 12 residues. Germline CDR1 is MNHEY and CDR2 is SVGAGI. This chain's CDR3 is CASSYSWTEAFF. CDR3 nucleotides: TGTGCCAGCAGTTACTCTTGGACTGAAGCTTTCTTT.

This chain joins TRBV7-9 and TRBJ1-2; D not certain. V was clipped by 5 bases and J by 12 bases, with 16 bases between them. This CDR3 spans 12 amino acids. The germline V gene encodes CDR1 SEHNR and CDR2 FQNEAQ (reference sequence). The CDR3 sequence is CASSRETLGNTF. CDR3 coding DNA: TGTGCCAGCAGCCGTGAGACCCTGGGGAACACCTTC.

This clonotype has at least ten counts. The chain is built from TRBV7-9 and TRBJ1-6; tentative D call: TRBD1 (5 bases). Germline V CDR1 and CDR2: SEHNR, FQNEAQ (reference sequence). This CDR3 contains 12 residues. V dropped 10 bases and J dropped 7 bases, with 11 bases sitting between them. Written as DNA, the CDR3 is TGTGCCATCAATGGGGGGAATTCACCCCTCCACTTT. Its translation: CAINGGNSPLHF. Filled out from reference TRBV7-9 and TRBJ1-6, the complete variable domain reads DTGVSQNPRHKITKRGQNVTFRCDPISEHNRLYWYRQTLGQGPEFLTYFQNEAQLEKSRLLSDRFSAERPKGSFSTLEIQRTEQGDSAMYLCAINGGNSPLHFGNGTRLTVT.

Note on this clonotype: At one of its ends the junction is not consistent with the germline gene, which may arise from a read error. This chain joins TRBV7-3 and TRBJ2-6; either TRBD1 or TRBD2 may supply D (5 bases each). Germline CDR1 reads SGHTA; CDR2 reads FQGTGA. This CDR3 is 14 amino acids long. The CDR3, as DNA: TGTGCCAGCAGCCCGACAGTTTCGGGAAACACTGAAGCTTTC. The encoded protein is CASSPTVSGNTEAF.

The sample holds many counts of this clonotype. V and J are TRBV7-2 and TRBJ2-7, with D unresolved. The CDR3 loop spans 14 amino acids. The germline gives CDR1 SGHTA, CDR2 FQGNSA. The V end lost 2 bases, the J end lost 2 bases, and 10 bases lay between the germline ends. CDR3 nucleotides: TGTGCCAGCAGCTTACGGCAGGTTACCTACGAGCAGTACTTC. This gives the protein CASSLRQVTYEQYF.

The table lists this clonotype with a few counts. The gene calls are TRBV20-1 and TRBJ2-5, with 7 bases lining up with TRBD2. The CDR3 runs 15 residues. Germline CDR1 reads DFQATT; CDR2 reads SNEGSKA (reference sequence). Trimming removed 0 bases from V and 6 bases from J; junction bases left unmatched: 10. The CDR3 sequence: CSARDYGGFEKTQYF. The DNA for the CDR3 is TGCAGTGCTAGAGACTACGGGGGGTTTGAAAAGACCCAGTACTTC.

This clonotype was counted at least ten times. This chain connects TRBV19 to TRBJ1-5, with D perhaps matching TRBD1 (6 bases). Trimming shortened V by 6 bases and J by 1 base, and 13 bases separated the two germline ends. From germline, CDR1 is LNHDA and CDR2 SQIVND (reference sequence). The CDR3 sequence is 15 residues long. CDR3 in amino acids: CASSVTGQSNQPQHF. The CDR3 region has the DNA TGTGCCAGTAGCGTTACAGGGCAAAGCAATCAGCCCCAGCATTTT. The variable domain in full, with the rest retrieved from reference TRBV19 and TRBJ1-5, is DGGITQSPKYLFRKEGQNVTLSCEQNLNHDAMYWYRQDPGQGLRLIYYSQIVNDFQKGDIAEGYSVSREKKESFPLTVTSAQKNPTAFYLCASSVTGQSNQPQHFGDGTRLSIL.

V usage is TRBV11-2 and J usage is TRBJ2-2; D may be TRBD1 (5 bases). The ends were cut back, 6 bases at V and 9 bases at J, with 20 bases in the middle. The V gene's germline CDR1 is SGHAT and CDR2 FQNNGV. The CDR3 consists of 15 residues. The chain's CDR3 is CASRSAGMILRELFF. The CDR3 nucleotides read TGTGCCAGCAGGTCGGCAGGGATGATTCTACGGGAGCTGTTTTTT.

In its sample, this clonotype was seen once. The chain recombines TRBV24-1 with TRBJ1-5; D gene uncertain. The germline V gene has CDR1 KGHDR and CDR2 SFDVKD. CDR3 length: 10 residues. V shed 1 base and J shed 15 bases, with 6 bases lying between them. In DNA form, the CDR3 reads TGTGCCACCAGTGATTTAACCGGGCATTTT. Translated, it gives CATSDLTGHF.

V and J are TRBV10-3 and TRBJ1-2, with D possibly matching TRBD1 (5 bases). Germline V gene lookup returns CDR1 ENHRY and CDR2 SYGVKD. This CDR3 spans 13 amino acids. Trimming pared 4 bases from V and 4 bases from J, leaving 10 bases between. CDR3 sequence: CAISGIGTYGYTF. The CDR3 DNA sequence: TGTGCCATCAGTGGAATCGGGACCTATGGCTACACCTTC.

The chain uses TRBV20-1 and TRBJ2-7; perhaps TRBD2 as D (6 bases). The CDR3 covers 13 residues. Per the germline V gene, CDR1 is DFQATT and CDR2 is SNEGSKA (reference sequence). V lost 4 bases, J lost 5 bases, and 15 bases lay in between. CDR3 protein: CSAKVGGVHEQYF. CDR3 coding DNA: TGCAGTGCTAAGGTCGGGGGTGTACACGAGCAGTACTTC.

The chain links TRBV7-2 to TRBJ2-2; 11 bases are a match to TRBD1. This CDR3 comprises 16 residues. Germline CDR1 reads SGHTA; CDR2 reads FQGNSA. The V segment lost 5 bases and the J segment 7 bases; nucleotides outside the gene matches: 9. As DNA, the CDR3 is TGTGCCAGCAGCACCCCGGACAGGGGGCGGGGCGGGGAGCTGTTTTTT. This gives the protein CASSTPDRGRGGELFF. The whole variable domain, filled in from reference TRBV7-2 and TRBJ2-2, reads GAGVSQSPSNKVTEKGKDVELRCDPISGHTALYWYRQSLGQGLEFLIYFQGNSAPDKSGLPSDRFSAERTGGSVSTLTIQRTQQEDSAVYLCASSTPDRGRGGELFFGEGSRLTVL.

The gene calls are TRBV7-2 and TRBJ2-7; no clear D. There are 14 residues in the CDR3. V dropped 6 bases and J dropped 3 bases, with 15 bases sitting between them. Germline loops: CDR1 SGHTA, CDR2 FQGNSA. The CDR3 region is CASSYARNFYEQYF. CDR3 nucleotide sequence: TGTGCCAGCAGTTACGCCCGGAATTTCTACGAGCAGTACTTC.